The entry that follows covers one TCR beta chain sequence. Its matching antigen is unknown. The data stem from a study of CD8 T cells in Susac syndrome. Treatment-naive patients with stable or active relapsing-remitting disease served as multiple sclerosis controls. Negative magnetic isolation gave CD8+ and CD4+ cells; FACS enriched CD8+ TEMRA. RNA was extracted with the RNeasy kit, and a quantity of roughly 0.5 to 1 ug was reverse transcribed using random hexamers. By means of immunoSEQ multiplex PCR, TCR beta CDR3 spanning 54 Vbeta and 13 Jbeta underwent amplification. TCRdb fed the immunoSEQ multiplex PCR reads into MiXCR, producing one record per CDR3 protein. Among around 150,000 distinct CDR3 sequences listed, roughly 96% were seen once. Study results and caveats: Acknowledgment was made by the study that its TCR sequencing and HLA analysis involved a relatively small number of individuals.

CDR3 size: 14 residues. Germline CDR1 reads MGHRA; CDR2 reads YSYEKL. V was clipped by 4 bases and J by 2 bases, with 12 bases between them. This rearrangement joins TRBV4-1 to TRBJ2-7; D not certain. This TCR derives from a human donor with multiple sclerosis. Material for sequencing was CD4+ T cells from PBMCs. CDR3 coding DNA: TGCGCCAGCAGCCGAGGCCTTTTAACCTACGAGCAGTACTTC. This codes for CASSRGLLTYEQYF.